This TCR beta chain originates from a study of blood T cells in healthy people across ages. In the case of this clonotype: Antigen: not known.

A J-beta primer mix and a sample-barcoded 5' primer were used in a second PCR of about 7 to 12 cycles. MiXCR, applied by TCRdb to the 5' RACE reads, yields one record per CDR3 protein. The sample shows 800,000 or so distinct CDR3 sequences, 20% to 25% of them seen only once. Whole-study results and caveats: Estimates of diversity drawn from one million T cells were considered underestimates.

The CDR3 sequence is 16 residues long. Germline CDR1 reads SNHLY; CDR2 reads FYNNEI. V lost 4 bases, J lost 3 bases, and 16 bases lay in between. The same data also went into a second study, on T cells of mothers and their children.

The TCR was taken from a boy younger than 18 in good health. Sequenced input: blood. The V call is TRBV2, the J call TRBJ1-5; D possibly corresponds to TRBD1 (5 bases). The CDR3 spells CASSVEGVRLNQPQHF. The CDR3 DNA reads TGTGCCAGCAGTGTTGAAGGGGTTAGACTCAATCAGCCCCAGCATTTT.